This entry features one TCR beta chain sequence. What it binds is unknown. The sample has other DNA sequences that encode this CDR3 too. The treatment: oral pan-JAK inhibitor, 5-10 mg twice daily. cDNA reverse transcribed from extracted RNA served as the sequencing template. Produced via immunoSEQ multiplex PCR; TCRdb's table is partial and in-frame only. The sample yields hundreds of thousands of clones, 60% seen once. The sample originates from a study of CD8+ T cells in alopecia areata. The CDR3 has 11 amino acids. The germline V gene encodes CDR1 DFQATT and CDR2 SNEGSKA (reference sequence). The V segment lost 6 bases and the J segment 5 bases; nucleotides outside the gene matches: 2. Regarding the study as a whole: While patients received tofacitinib, many expanded lesional clones remained present in scalp and blood. More clonal than normal scalp was lesional scalp, particularly alopecia totalis/universalis. Tofacitinib delivered significant drops in scalp clonality and in expanded CD8+ clones among the top 100. Mouse data revealed clearer TCR sharing than patient data did, a gap possibly tied to HLA.

The chain carries TRBV20-1 and TRBJ1-2; TRBD1 aligns across 8 bases. Material: CD4+ T cells sorted from blood, obtained around week 53, from a patient treated with tofacitinib. This TCR came from a human donor with alopecia areata. The chain's CDR3 is CSADRGYGYTF. CDR3 nucleotides: TGCAGTGCCGACAGGGGATATGGCTACACCTTC.